The 26 T cell receptor beta chains given below trace back to one sample, sequenced in a study of blood T cell repertoires in COVID-19. Data came from immunoSEQ multiplex PCR; TCRdb stores just in-frame clones and leaves some out. The table has 15,000 to 20,000 clones, approximately 93% seen once. Material: peripheral blood. The source is a human donor in a cohort sampled during active COVID-19.

The genes are TRBV4-3 and TRBJ1-2, with D possibly being TRBD1 (5 bases). V lost 0 bases to trimming and J lost 0 bases, with 14 bases between them. This CDR3 is 17 amino acids long. CDR1 is LGHNA, CDR2 YSLEER, per germline. The DNA for the CDR3 is TGCGCCAGCAGCCAAGATGTCCAGGGCCCTACTAACTATGGCTACACCTTC. As protein: CASSQDVQGPTNYGYTF.

The V gene is TRBV4-2, the J gene TRBJ2-7; TRBD2 matches 7 bases. The CDR3 is 17 residues long. Trimming cost V 3 bases and J 0 bases; bases outside gene matches: 11. Germline CDR1 and CDR2: LGHNA and YNFKEQ. CDR3 sequence (DNA): TGTGCCAGCAGCCAGGTCATTGGGCTAGCGGTCTCCTACGAGCAGTACTTC. As protein: CASSQVIGLAVSYEQYF.

The chain is built from TRBV6-6 and TRBJ2-5, with 11 bases matching TRBD1. Germline CDR1 MNHNY, CDR2 SVGAGI (reference sequence). V was pared by 1 base and J by 3 bases, with 1 base of the junction left unmatched. There are 15 residues in the CDR3. The CDR3: CASSYLGQGEETQYF. The CDR3 DNA reads TGTGCCAGCAGTTACTTGGGACAGGGGGAAGAGACCCAGTACTTC.

This clone was recorded once. V usage is TRBV15 and J usage is TRBJ1-6; possible D gene TRBD1, 5 bases. The CDR3 loop spans 13 amino acids. CDR1 and CDR2 (germline): LNHNV, YYDKDF (reference sequence). V was pared by 0 bases and J by 18 bases, with 15 bases between. This CDR3 reads CATSREGVGSRHF. Here the CDR3 DNA reads TGTGCCACCAGCAGAGAAGGGGTGGGCTCTCGCCACTTT. The complete variable domain, with remaining parts taken from reference TRBV15 and TRBJ1-6, reads DAMVIQNPRYQVTQFGKPVTLSCSQTLNHNVMYWYQQKSSQAPKLLFHYYDKDFNNEADTPDNFQSRRPNTSFCFLDIRSPGLGDTAMYLCATSREGVGSRHFGNGTRLTVT.

The gene calls are TRBV7-8 and TRBJ1-1; 10 positions agree with TRBD1. V shed 1 base and J 2 bases; nucleotides not matched to a gene: 7. The length of the CDR3 is 17 residues. Per the germline V gene, CDR1 is SGHVS and CDR2 is FQNEAQ. The CDR3 loop is CASSLVRDRGSNTEAFF. The DNA for the CDR3 is TGTGCCAGCAGCTTAGTTCGGGACAGGGGATCAAACACTGAAGCTTTCTTT.

The V gene is TRBV24-1, the J gene TRBJ1-5, with TRBD1 matching over 9 bases. The length of the CDR3 is 17 residues. V lost 5 bases to trimming and J lost 4 bases; unmatched junction nucleotides: 11. Looked up from germline, CDR1 is KGHDR and CDR2 is SFDVKD. CDR3 amino acids: CATSVPSGDRENQPQHF. In nucleotides, the CDR3 is TGTGCCACCAGTGTACCCTCCGGGGACAGGGAGAATCAGCCCCAGCATTTT.

The rearrangement links TRBV13 to TRBJ1-2; weak D call: TRBD1 (5 bases). Between the trimmed V and J ends, which lost 0 bases and 4 bases, there was a span of 12 bases. This CDR3 has 15 amino acids. The germline V gene has CDR1 PRHDT and CDR2 FYEKMQ (reference sequence). The CDR3 protein is CASSLGTGVGYGYTF. The CDR3 DNA reads TGTGCCAGCAGCTTAGGAACGGGGGTGGGCTATGGCTACACCTTC. Combining the CDR3 with reference TRBV13 and TRBJ1-2 gives the whole variable domain AAGVIQSPRHLIKEKRETATLKCYPIPRHDTVYWYQQGPGQDPQFLISFYEKMQSDKGSIPDRFSAQQFSDYHSELNMSSLELGDSALYFCASSLGTGVGYGYTFGSGTRLTVV.

The chain joins TRBV4-3 to TRBJ2-1, with D unresolved. CDR3 length equals 15 residues. V was shortened by 3 bases and J by 4 bases, with 13 bases between the two germline ends. The germline V gene has CDR1 LGHNA and CDR2 YSLEER. Here the CDR3 reads CASSQSRQAYNEQFF. CDR3 bases: TGCGCCAGCAGCCAGTCCAGGCAAGCTTACAATGAGCAGTTCTTC.

The rearrangement uses TRBV11-2 and TRBJ2-2, with D hard to call. V was clipped by 4 bases and J by 4 bases, with 7 bases between them. Germline CDR1 reads SGHAT; CDR2 reads FQNNGV. The length of the CDR3 is 13 residues. The CDR3 loop is CASSSYSTGELFF. As DNA, the CDR3 is TGTGCCAGCAGCTCCTATTCCACCGGGGAGCTGTTTTTT.

The gene calls are TRBV6-6 and TRBJ2-7; 9 bases match TRBD2. There are 15 residues in the CDR3. Trimming removed 4 bases from V and 4 bases from J; junction bases left unmatched: 8. The V gene's germline CDR1 is MNHNY and CDR2 SVGAGI (reference sequence). The CDR3 here is CASSFSGGAGYEQYF. CDR3 in DNA: TGTGCCAGCAGTTTTAGCGGGGGAGCGGGATACGAGCAGTACTTC.

This sequence joins TRBV27 and TRBJ1-6; no reliable D call. V was cut by 0 bases and J by 9 bases, with 12 bases left in between. This CDR3 contains 15 residues. Germline CDR1 reads MNHEY; CDR2 reads SMNVEV (reference sequence). CDR3 region: CASSLSEGSGSPLHF. CDR3 sequence (DNA): TGTGCCAGCAGTTTATCGGAAGGGAGTGGTTCACCCCTCCACTTT.

The chain has TRBV10-2 and TRBJ2-7, with D maybe TRBD2 (8 bases). V lost 6 bases, J lost 0 bases, and 15 bases lay in between. Germline-derived CDR1 and CDR2 are WSHSY and SAAADI. The CDR3 is made up of 15 amino acids. As DNA, the CDR3 is TGCGCCAGCAGCCTACAGGGGACTAGCTCCTACGAGCAGTACTTC. Encoded protein: CASSLQGTSSYEQYF.

This sequence joins TRBV9 and TRBJ2-5; D not resolved. Looked up from germline, CDR1 is SGDLS and CDR2 is YYNGEE. The ends were cut back, 0 bases at V and 1 base at J, with 10 bases in the middle. The CDR3 totals 15 residues. CDR3 protein: CASSVGDDFQETQYF. The CDR3 DNA reads as TGTGCCAGCAGCGTAGGAGATGACTTCCAAGAGACCCAGTACTTC.

The CDR3: CASSSTQGALLENTIYF. CDR3 nucleotides: TGTGCCAGCAGCTCAACACAGGGGGCGCTTCTGGAAAACACCATATATTTT. The rearrangement joins TRBV11-2 to TRBJ1-3; TRBD1 matches 9 bases. V dropped 4 bases and J dropped 6; count of bases not matched to a gene: 13. The CDR3 sequence is 17 residues long. CDR1 and CDR2 from the germline V gene are SGHAT and FQNNGV. Complete variable domain (other parts from reference TRBV11-2 and TRBJ1-3): EAGVAQSPRYKIIEKRQSVAFWCNPISGHATLYWYQQILGQGPKLLIQFQNNGVVDDSQLPKDRFSAERLKGVDSTLKIQPAKLEDSAVYLCASSSTQGALLENTIYFGEGSWLTVV.

The chain combines TRBV6-5 with TRBJ2-7; the D gene is possibly TRBD1 (5 bases). The CDR3 is made up of 13 amino acids. The germline CDR1 and CDR2 sequences are MNHEY and SVGAGI. The V end was cut by 6 bases, the J end by 3 bases, with 12 bases between. CDR3 protein: CASSLRVIYEQYF. The CDR3 coding sequence is TGTGCCAGCAGCCTCAGGGTAATCTACGAGCAGTACTTC.

This sequence joins TRBV6-5 and TRBJ2-1, with D unclear. CDR3 length: 13 amino acids. Germline V CDR1 and CDR2: MNHEY, SVGAGI. The V end was cut by 4 bases, the J end by 10 bases, with 14 bases between. The CDR3 spells CASSSPPLQEQFF. As DNA, the CDR3 is TGTGCCAGCAGTTCCCCTCCCTTACAGGAGCAGTTCTTC.

With regard to this clone: Other DNA sequences in this specimen translate into the identical CDR3. CDR3 protein: CASSLRGTEAFF. CDR3 DNA sequence: TGTGCCAGCAGCTTAAGGGGGACTGAAGCTTTCTTT. The chain couples TRBV5-8 to TRBJ1-1; D perhaps matches TRBD1 (6 bases). V lost 2 bases, J lost 5 bases, and 7 bases lay in between. This CDR3 comprises 12 residues. Germline V gene lookup returns CDR1 SGHTS and CDR2 YDEGEE.

The chain recombines TRBV6-5 with TRBJ1-5; 10 bases fit TRBD1. Germline CDR1 MNHEY, CDR2 SVGAGI. This CDR3 is built from 15 residues. Unmatched junction bases numbered 3, after V lost 5 bases and J lost 2 bases. In nucleotides, the CDR3 is TGTGCCAGCAGTAAGACAGGGGGCGGCAATCAGCCCCAGCATTTT. The encoded protein is CASSKTGGGNQPQHF.

This chain uses TRBV6-5 with TRBJ1-3, with D possibly being TRBD1 (6 bases). CDR1 MNHEY and CDR2 SVGAGI come from the germline V gene. CDR3 size: 14 residues. V dropped 7 bases and J dropped 3 bases, with 13 bases sitting between them. This CDR3 reads CASIEPGDGNTIYF. The CDR3 DNA follows: TGTGCCAGCATCGAACCAGGGGATGGAAACACCATATATTTT.

The gene calls are TRBV6-2 or TRBV6-3 and TRBJ2-3; 12 bases match TRBD2. The CDR3 sequence is 15 residues long. The V gene's germline CDR1 is MNHEY and CDR2 SVGEGT. V trimming: 2 bases; J trimming: 4 bases; junction bases outside the gene matches: 1. In DNA form, the CDR3 reads TGTGCCAGCAGTTACGGGACTAGCGGGCCAGATACGCAGTATTTT. It is translated as CASSYGTSGPDTQYF.

This chain's CDR3 is CATSRGTSGGLYEQYF. CDR3 bases: TGTGCCACCAGCAGGGGGACTAGCGGGGGCCTGTACGAGCAGTACTTC. The chain employs TRBV15 and TRBJ2-7, with 14 positions matching TRBD2. Trimming cost V 3 bases and J 4 bases; bases outside gene matches: 5. The germline V gene has CDR1 LNHNV and CDR2 YYDKDF (reference sequence). This CDR3 comprises 16 residues.

The chain recombines TRBV19 with TRBJ1-1; 8 bases are a match to TRBD1. The CDR3 contains 13 residues. V lost 6 bases to trimming and J lost 5 bases; unmatched junction nucleotides: 5. CDR1 and CDR2 (germline): LNHDA, SQIVND (reference sequence). The CDR3 sequence: CASSYRGMTEAFF. The CDR3 region has the DNA TGTGCCAGTAGCTACAGGGGGATGACTGAAGCTTTCTTT. The full variable domain, in which reference TRBV19 and TRBJ1-1 provide the parts outside the CDR3, is DGGITQSPKYLFRKEGQNVTLSCEQNLNHDAMYWYRQDPGQGLRLIYYSQIVNDFQKGDIAEGYSVSREKKESFPLTVTSAQKNPTAFYLCASSYRGMTEAFFGQGTRLTVV.

This clone was recorded once. The V call is TRBV5-1, the J call TRBJ1-2, with D perhaps TRBD1 (5 bases). V dropped 4 bases and J dropped 9 bases, with 16 bases sitting between them. CDR1 SGHRS and CDR2 YFSETQ come from the germline V gene. This CDR3 contains 13 residues. CDR3 DNA sequence: TGCGCCAGCAGCGACGACAGATCTATGAGCTACACCTTC. Translated: CASSDDRSMSYTF.

The sample holds one count of this clone. This chain joins TRBV12-3 or TRBV12-4 and TRBJ1-1; D not resolved. Trimming shortened V by 5 bases and J by 1 base, and 8 bases separated the two germline ends. This CDR3 is built from 13 residues. The DNA for the CDR3 is TGTGCCAGCAGTCTCACGGGGAACACTGAAGCTTTCTTT. This gives the protein CASSLTGNTEAFF.

This clone was seen once. The chain couples TRBV12-3 or TRBV12-4 to TRBJ1-2; 8 positions agree with TRBD1. The CDR3 is made up of 13 amino acids. V shed 4 bases and J 4 bases; nucleotides not matched to a gene: 2. In nucleotides, the CDR3 is TGTGCCAGCAGTTCAGGACAGGGCTATGGCTACACCTTC. Translated, it gives CASSSGQGYGYTF.

This clone appeared once. The chain combines TRBV19 with TRBJ2-1; 8 positions agree with TRBD2. The V gene's germline CDR1 is LNHDA and CDR2 SQIVND (reference sequence). The J segment lost 6 bases and the V segment lost 3 bases, leaving 7 bases of the junction unmatched. The CDR3 has 15 amino acids. DNA of the CDR3: TGTGCCAGTAGTATCCCACGGGAGGGAAGCAATGAGCAGTTCTTC. Translating gives CASSIPREGSNEQFF.